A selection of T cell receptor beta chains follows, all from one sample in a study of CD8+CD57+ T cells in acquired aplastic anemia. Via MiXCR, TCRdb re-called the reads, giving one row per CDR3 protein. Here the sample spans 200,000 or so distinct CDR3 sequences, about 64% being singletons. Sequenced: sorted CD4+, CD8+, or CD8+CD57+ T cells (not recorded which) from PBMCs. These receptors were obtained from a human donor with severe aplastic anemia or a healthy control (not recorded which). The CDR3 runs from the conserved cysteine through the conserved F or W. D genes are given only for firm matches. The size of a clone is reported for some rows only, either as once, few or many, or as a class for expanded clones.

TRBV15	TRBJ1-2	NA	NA	CATSRDFPSPGGYTF	TGTGCCACCAGCAGAGATTTCCCATCCCCTGGTGGCTACACCTTC
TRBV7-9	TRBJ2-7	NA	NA	CASSGPGRLTYEQYF	TGTGCCAGCAGCGGACCGGGACGGCTAACCTACGAGCAGTACTTC
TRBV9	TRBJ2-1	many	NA	CASSVEGLDIYNEQFF	TGTGCCAGCAGCGTAGAGGGTTTGGACATTTACAATGAGCAGTTCTTC
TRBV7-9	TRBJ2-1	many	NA	CASSLMGGSNEQFF	TGTGCCAGCAGCTTGATGGGAGGTTCCAATGAGCAGTTCTTC
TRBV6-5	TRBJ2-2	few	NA	CASMDWGQDTGELFF	TGTGCCAGCATGGATTGGGGGCAAGACACCGGGGAGCTGTTTTTT
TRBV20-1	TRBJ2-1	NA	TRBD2	CSASRTSGVSNEQFF	TGCAGTGCAAGCCGGACTAGCGGGGTGTCAAATGAGCAGTTCTTC
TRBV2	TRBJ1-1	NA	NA	CASTRWVTEAFF	TGTGCCAGCACCCGATGGGTCACTGAAGCTTTCTTT
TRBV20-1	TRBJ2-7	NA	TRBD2	CSAPTSGGSYEQYF	TGCAGTGCCCCGACTAGCGGAGGGTCCTACGAGCAGTACTTC
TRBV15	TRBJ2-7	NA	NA	CATSRDQSTYEQYF	TGTGCCACCAGCAGAGATCAGAGCACCTACGAGCAGTACTTC
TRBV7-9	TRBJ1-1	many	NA	CASSFTGNTEAFF	TGTGCCAGCAGCTTTACAGGGAACACTGAAGCTTTCTTT
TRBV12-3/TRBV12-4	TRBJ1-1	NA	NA	CASRWGTGRRMNTEAFF	TGTGCCAGCAGGTGGGGTACAGGTCGCAGAATGAACACTGAAGCTTTCTTT
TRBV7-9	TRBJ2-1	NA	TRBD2	CASSRTGTSGHNEQFF	TGTGCCAGCAGTCGGACCGGGACTAGCGGCCACAATGAGCAGTTCTTC
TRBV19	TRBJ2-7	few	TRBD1	CASSILDRGLPQYF	TGTGCCAGTAGTATTCTTGACAGGGGGCTACCGCAGTACTTC
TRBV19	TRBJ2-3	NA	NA	CASTINPASSRTDTQYF	TGTGCCAGTACAATAAACCCGGCCTCGAGTCGCACAGATACGCAGTATTTT
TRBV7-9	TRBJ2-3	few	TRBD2	CASSLRTSVDTQYF	TGTGCCAGCAGCTTGCGGACTAGTGTGGATACGCAGTATTTT
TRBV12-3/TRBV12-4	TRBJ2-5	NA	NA	CASSLDRGETQYF	TGTGCCAGCAGTTTAGATCGGGGAGAGACCCAGTACTTC
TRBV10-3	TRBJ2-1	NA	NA	CAISYEPGLRSNEQFF	TGTGCCATCAGTTACGAACCGGGGCTTAGGTCCAATGAGCAGTTCTTC
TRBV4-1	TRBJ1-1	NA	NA	CASSLGGQYTEAFF	TGCGCCAGCAGCTTGGGAGGACAGTACACTGAAGCTTTCTTT
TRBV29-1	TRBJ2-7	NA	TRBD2	CSVGAGGYSYEQYF	TGCAGCGTTGGAGCGGGGGGCTACTCCTACGAGCAGTACTTC
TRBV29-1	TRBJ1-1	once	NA	CSVTGMGTEAFF	TGCAGCGTTACAGGGATGGGCACTGAAGCTTTCTTT
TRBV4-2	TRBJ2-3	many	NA	CASSQRGAEGIVDTQYF	TGTGCCAGCAGCCAAAGGGGGGCAGAGGGGATCGTAGATACGCAGTATTTT
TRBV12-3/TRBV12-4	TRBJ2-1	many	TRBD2	CASSSPGGGGYNEQFF	TGTGCCAGCAGTTCCCCCGGCGGCGGGGGATACAATGAGCAGTTCTTC
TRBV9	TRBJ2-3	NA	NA	CASSLSGRLSTDTQYF	TGCGCCAGCAGCTTGTCGGGACGGTTAAGCACAGATACGCAGTATTTT
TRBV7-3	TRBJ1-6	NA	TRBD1	CASSSGDRGNSPLHF	TGTGCCAGCAGCTCCGGGGACAGGGGAAATTCACCCCTCCACTTT
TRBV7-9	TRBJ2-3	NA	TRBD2	CASSPVAGADTQYF	TGTGCTAGCAGCCCCGTGGCGGGGGCAGATACGCAGTATTTT
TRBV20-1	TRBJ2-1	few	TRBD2	CSAREASGGEQFF	TGCAGTGCCAGAGAGGCTAGCGGGGGTGAGCAGTTCTTC
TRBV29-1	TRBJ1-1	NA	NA	CSASVSAAPTTEAFF	TGCAGCGCCAGCGTCAGTGCGGCGCCGACCACTGAAGCTTTCTTT
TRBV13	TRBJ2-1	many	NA	CASSLAVPGRSDYNEQFF	TGTGCCAGCAGCCTGGCAGTACCAGGGCGGTCGGATTACAATGAGCAGTTCTTC
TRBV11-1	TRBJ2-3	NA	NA	CASSPLRTDTQYF	TGTGCCAGCAGCCCTTTACGCACAGATACGCAGTATTTT
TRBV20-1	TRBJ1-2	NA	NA	CSARGERTYGYTF	TGCAGTGCTAGAGGTGAACGGACTTATGGCTACACCTTC
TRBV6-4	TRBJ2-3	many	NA	CASSESASTDTQYF	TGTGCCAGCAGTGAATCAGCTAGCACAGATACGCAGTATTTT
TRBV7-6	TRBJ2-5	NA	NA	CASSLDLQRSQYF	TGTGCCAGCAGCTTAGATCTTCAAAGGAGCCAGTACTTC
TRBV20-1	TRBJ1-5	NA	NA	CSVSNGQTHQPQHF	TGCAGTGTCTCGAACGGACAAACCCATCAGCCCCAGCATTTT
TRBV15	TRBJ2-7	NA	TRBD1	CATKTGGLYEQYF	TGTGCCACCAAGACAGGGGGCCTCTACGAGCAGTACTTC
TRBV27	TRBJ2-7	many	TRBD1	CASRVGTAYEQYF	TGTGCCAGCAGAGTAGGGACAGCTTACGAGCAGTACTTC
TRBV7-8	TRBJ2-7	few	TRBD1	CASSLLEGAHEQYF	TGTGCCAGCAGCTTACTTGAGGGGGCCCACGAGCAGTACTTC
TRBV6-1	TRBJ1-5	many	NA	CASTGWDSNQPQHF	TGTGCCAGCACTGGTTGGGATAGCAATCAGCCCCAGCATTTT
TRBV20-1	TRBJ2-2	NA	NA	CSARQGSTGELFF	TGCAGTGCTAGACAGGGGTCGACCGGGGAGCTGTTTTTT
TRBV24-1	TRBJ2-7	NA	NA	CATSDYRAYEQYF	TGTGCCACCAGTGACTACAGGGCGTACGAGCAGTACTTC
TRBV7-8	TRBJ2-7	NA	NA	CASSRSQGEQYF	TGTGCCAGCAGCAGATCACAGGGCGAGCAGTACTTC
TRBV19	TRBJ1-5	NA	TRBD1	CASNSDRVGQPQHF	TGTGCCAGTAACTCCGACAGGGTAGGTCAGCCCCAGCATTTT